This T cell receptor (beta chain) appears in the sequencing data of a study of blood T cell repertoires in COVID-19. Study-level information: Material from acute and convalescent COVID-19 was sourced from the United States, Italy and Spain.

The CDR3 covers 15 residues. V lost 5 bases to trimming and J lost 1 base, with 12 bases between them. Per germline, CDR1 MDHEN and CDR2 SYDVKM. Libraries were prepared by immunoSEQ multiplex PCR; TCRdb keeps only in-frame clonotypes and omits some of them. The sample lists around 230,000 clones, roughly 80% occurring once. The sequence was obtained from an elderly woman with acute or convalescent COVID-19. The chain joins TRBV28 to TRBJ1-5; perhaps TRBD1 as D (5 bases). The specimen sequenced was peripheral blood. The CDR3 protein is CASSPTRGSNQPQHF. In DNA form, the CDR3 reads TGTGCCAGCAGTCCCACCCGGGGGAGCAATCAGCCCCAGCATTTT. The entire variable domain, with the rest obtained from reference TRBV28 and TRBJ1-5, is as follows: DVKVTQSSRYLVKRTGEKVFLECVQDMDHENMFWYRQDPGLGLRLIYFSYDVKMKEKGDIPEGYSVSREKKERFSLILESASTNQTSMYLCASSPTRGSNQPQHFGDGTRLSIL.